This T cell receptor (beta chain) was sequenced for a study of T cell changes during pregnancy in multiple sclerosis. TCRdb's table, derived via immunoSEQ multiplex PCR, lists solely in-frame clones and lacks some. The sample lists 45,000 to 60,000 clones, 90% to 95% occurring once. CDR3 length: 14 amino acids. CDR1 is MDHEN, CDR2 SYDVKM, per germline. The germline V and J ends were trimmed by 2 bases and 4 bases, with 9 bases remaining between them. The source is a female donor with multiple sclerosis, enrolled in a pregnancy study. Sequenced material: peripheral blood, taken in the second trimester of pregnancy. This chain uses TRBV28 with TRBJ1-5, with unresolved D. This CDR3 is CASSLNGVNQPQHF. CDR3 sequence (DNA): TGTGCCAGCAGTTTAAACGGGGTAAATCAGCCCCAGCATTTT.